This TCR beta chain appears in the sequencing data of a study of T cells in Graves' hyperthyroidism and ophthalmopathy. Points on this clonotype: Its antigen is not identified.

Uncontrolled infection, other autoimmune disease, pregnancy or lactation disqualified patients from enrolment. RNA transcripts served as the template for amplifying TCR beta CDR3 regions. The TCR CDR3 was amplified in a first-round RT-PCR using the HTBI primer set. One entry per CDR3 protein results from TCRdb running MiXCR on the multiplex PCR reads. The sample contains about 700,000 distinct CDR3 sequences, just under 45% of which appear only once. V was clipped by 5 bases and J by 4 bases, with 14 bases between them. Germline V gene sequence: CDR1 SQVTM, CDR2 ANQGSEA. The CDR3 loop spans 13 amino acids. Study-level findings and limits: Most clonotypes expanded in the thyroid (above 0.001) were also present in blood.

Input material: peripheral blood or thyroid tissue (not recorded which). The genes are TRBV29-1 and TRBJ1-1; possibly TRBD1 for D (5 bases). The clonotype was recovered from an adult man with Graves' disease, either hyperthyroidism or ophthalmopathy (not recorded which). The CDR3 protein is CSVRVGQVTEAFF. CDR3 sequence (DNA): TGCAGCGTTCGGGTGGGGCAAGTCACTGAAGCTTTCTTT.